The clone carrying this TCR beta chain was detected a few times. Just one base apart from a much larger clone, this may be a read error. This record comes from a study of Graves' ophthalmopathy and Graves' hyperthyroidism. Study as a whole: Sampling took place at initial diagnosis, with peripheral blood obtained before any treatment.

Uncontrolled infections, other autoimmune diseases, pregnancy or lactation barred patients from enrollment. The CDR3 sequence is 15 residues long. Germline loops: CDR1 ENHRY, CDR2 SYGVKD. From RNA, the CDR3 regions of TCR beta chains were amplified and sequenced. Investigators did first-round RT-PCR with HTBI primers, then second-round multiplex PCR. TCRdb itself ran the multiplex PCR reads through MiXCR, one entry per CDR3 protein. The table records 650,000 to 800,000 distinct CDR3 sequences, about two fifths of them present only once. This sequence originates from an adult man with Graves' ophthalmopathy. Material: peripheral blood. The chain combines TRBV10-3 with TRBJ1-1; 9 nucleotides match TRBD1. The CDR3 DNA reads TGTGCCATCAGTGCGGGACAGGGAACGAACGCTGAAGCTTTCTTT. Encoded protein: CAISAGQGTNAEAFF.